This TCR beta chain was sequenced for a study of regulatory T cells in long-lasting Graves disease. Trimming took off 1 base at V and 4 bases at J, with 14 bases between the two ends. The germline V gene encodes CDR1 SGHTA and CDR2 FQGNSA. This CDR3 has 15 amino acids. The table lists this clonotype with many counts. The time point was: persistent/refractory GD, antithyroid drugs over 5 years with positive TRAb. PBMC-derived RNA was used for the TCR library. The patients included were those that came from an endocrinology department in Xi'an, China. CDR3-region Arm-PCR and iRepertoire HTBI primers produced the TCR beta libraries. TCRdb re-called the multiplex PCR reads with MiXCR, one entry per CDR3 protein. The sample includes about 400,000 distinct CDR3 sequences, 20% seen only once; the top ten take roughly 20%.

The clonotype was recovered from a female donor with Graves disease. This chain uses TRBV7-2 with TRBJ2-7; D is possibly TRBD2 (6 bases). The starting material was peripheral blood mononuclear cells (PBMCs), obtained when the disease was refractory, from a patient treated with antithyroid drugs. The CDR3 is CASSLDFFGGYEQYF. In DNA form, the CDR3 reads TGTGCCAGCAGCTTAGATTTCTTCGGGGGTTACGAGCAGTACTTC.